Below are 5 T cell receptor beta chains sequenced from a single sample in a study of blood T cell repertoires in COVID-19. Some clones are missing from TCRdb's copy, which holds only in-frame ones; the method was immunoSEQ multiplex PCR. The sample consists of about 400,000 clones, about 89% of them appearing once. The sequencing sample was made of peripheral blood. These receptor sequences come from a woman under 40 with acute or convalescent COVID-19.

The J gene is TRBJ2-7, the V gene TRBV6-5, with D perhaps TRBD1 (5 bases). The CDR3 extends over 14 amino acids. V was cut by 6 bases and J by 0 bases, with 12 bases left in between. In germline, CDR1 is MNHEY, CDR2 SVGAGI. The CDR3 DNA reads as TGTGCCAGCAGACGACAGATGAGCTCCTACGAGCAGTACTTC. It is translated as CASRRQMSSYEQYF.

This clone was recorded only once. The genes are TRBV28 and TRBJ1-1; 7 bases fit TRBD1. V was clipped by 4 bases and J by 4 bases; unmatched bases: 0. The CDR3 totals 12 residues. CDR1 and CDR2 from the germline V gene are MDHEN and SYDVKM. DNA for the CDR3: TGTGCCAGCAGTTACAGGGGCACTGAAGCTTTCTTT. Its translation is CASSYRGTEAFF.

There are a few counts of this clone. The chain links TRBV19 to TRBJ1-6; 8 nucleotides align to TRBD1. V trimming: 7 bases; J trimming: 0 bases; junction bases outside the gene matches: 5. The CDR3 covers 16 residues. From germline, CDR1 is LNHDA and CDR2 SQIVND (reference sequence). This chain's CDR3 is CASTGDRSSYNSPLHF. Here the CDR3 DNA reads TGTGCCAGTACCGGGGACAGGAGCTCCTATAATTCACCCCTCCACTTT.

DNA of the CDR3: TGCGCCAGCAGCCAAGATTCGGGGAGCGGGGGGCGCGAATCCAAGATCCAAGAGACCCAGTACTTC. Translating it yields CASSQDSGSGGRESKIQETQYF. J is TRBJ2-5 and V is TRBV4-1; 9 positions agree with TRBD2. V shed 0 bases, J shed 1 base, and the junction held 21 bases outside the gene matches. Germline V gene data show CDR1 as MGHRA and CDR2 as YSYEKL. The CDR3 is 22 amino acids.

The rearrangement joins TRBV4-1 to TRBJ2-3; 10 bases align to TRBD1. Germline V lookup: CDR1 MGHRA, CDR2 YSYEKL. The CDR3 length is 17 residues. J was trimmed by 1 base and V by 4 bases; bases with no gene match: 8. The CDR3 DNA is TGCGCCAGCAGCCCGTTGACAGGGGGCGCAGGCACAGATACGCAGTATTTT. Its protein is CASSPLTGGAGTDTQYF.